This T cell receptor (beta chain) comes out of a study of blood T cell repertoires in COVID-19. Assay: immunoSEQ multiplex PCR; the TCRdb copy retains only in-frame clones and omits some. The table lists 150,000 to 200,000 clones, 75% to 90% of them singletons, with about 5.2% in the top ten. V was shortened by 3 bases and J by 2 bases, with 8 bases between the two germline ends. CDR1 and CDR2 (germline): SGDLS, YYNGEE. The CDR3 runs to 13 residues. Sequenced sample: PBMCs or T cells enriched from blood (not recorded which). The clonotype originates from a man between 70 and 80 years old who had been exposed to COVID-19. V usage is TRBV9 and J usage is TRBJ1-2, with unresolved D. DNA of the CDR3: TGTGCCAGCAGCGAGGAGGACAACTATGGCTACACCTTC. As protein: CASSEEDNYGYTF.